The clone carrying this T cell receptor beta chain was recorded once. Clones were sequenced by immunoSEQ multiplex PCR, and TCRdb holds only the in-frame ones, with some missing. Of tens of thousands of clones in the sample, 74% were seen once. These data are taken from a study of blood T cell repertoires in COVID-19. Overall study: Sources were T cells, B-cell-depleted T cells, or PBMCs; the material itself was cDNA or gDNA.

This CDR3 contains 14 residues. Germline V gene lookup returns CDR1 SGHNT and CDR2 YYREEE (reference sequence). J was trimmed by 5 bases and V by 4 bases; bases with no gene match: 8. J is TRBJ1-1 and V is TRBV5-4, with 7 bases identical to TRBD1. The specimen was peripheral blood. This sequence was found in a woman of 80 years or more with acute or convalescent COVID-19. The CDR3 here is CASSRTRGVTEAFF. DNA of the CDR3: TGTGCCAGCAGCCGAACCAGGGGGGTGACTGAAGCTTTCTTT.